This T cell receptor beta chain was sequenced in a study of cytomegalovirus exposure and HLA in healthy donors. Findings of the study overall: Under in vitro conditions, a few CMV-associated chains were confirmed as specific for CMV antigens. Cytomegalovirus association was assigned to 150 to 200 TCR beta chains. Researchers reported in a later analysis that common viral pathogens appeared linked to several top clusters.

To note about this clone: The antigen is undetermined.

The CDR3 has 14 amino acids. V shed 4 bases and J 5 bases; nucleotides not matched to a gene: 3. Germline values: CDR1 ENHRY, CDR2 SYGVKD. The primer mix had 60 Vbeta and 13 Jbeta primers. Original data processing: Approximately 9.9 million shared chains were among the approximately 87 million unique TCR beta chains that a later analysis counted. The method was immunoSEQ multiplex PCR; TCRdb's version includes in-frame clones alone and lacks a portion of them. The V and J calls and the clone size are those of that table, but D and trimming were determined from the DNA. Here the sample spans some 130,000 clones, roughly 80% being singletons.

The TCR sequence derives from a man younger than 45 in good health and CMV-seronegative. The rearrangement joins TRBV10-3 to TRBJ1-4; TRBD1 matches 8 bases. The specimen sequenced was PBMCs. The CDR3 region is CAISGGQGNEKLFF. The CDR3 nucleotides read TGTGCCATCAGTGGTGGACAGGGAAATGAAAAACTGTTTTTT.